This T cell receptor (beta chain) appears in the sequencing data of a study of OX40 agonist ivuxolimab in advanced cancers. Broader study findings: On average, CD8+ T cells showed a greater number of expanded clones than CD4+.

V lost 1 base, J lost 6 bases, and 10 bases lay in between. CDR1 is SEHNR, CDR2 FQNEAQ, per germline (reference sequence). The CDR3 runs 13 residues. About this clone: No antigen is known for it.

Assay: immunoSEQ multiplex PCR; the TCRdb copy retains only in-frame clones and omits some. The profile shows around 44,000 clones, around 86% of them singletons. The material sequenced was CD4+ or CD8+ T cells sorted from blood, taken in a trial of the OX40 agonist ivuxolimab. This clonotype was sampled from an adult with an advanced solid tumor such as melanoma, head and neck, liver or kidney cancer. The V and J genes are TRBV7-9 and TRBJ2-7; D is ambiguous. The CDR3 reads CASSLVSYIEQYF. The CDR3, as DNA: TGTGCCAGCAGCTTAGTTAGCTATATCGAGCAGTACTTC.